This TCR beta chain was obtained from a study of Ad26.COV2.S vaccination and SARS-CoV-2 variants. Study as a whole: Intramuscular Ad26.COV2.S at 5x10^10 or 1x10^11 viral particles.

Data came from immunoSEQ multiplex PCR; TCRdb stores just in-frame clones and leaves some out. The sample records around 240,000 clones, approximately 88% being singletons. V shed 1 base and J shed 4 bases, with 13 bases lying between them. Germline CDR1 is SGHVS and CDR2 is FQNEAQ. The CDR3 extends over 15 amino acids. Broader study findings: The authors reported substantial breadth in spike-specific CD8+ and CD4+ T cell responses after vaccination. Total T cell responses were possibly underestimated by TCR breadth and depth analyses. Participants given vaccine showed non-spike TCR breadth similar to that of placebo recipients.

The treatment is: approximately 18 received Ad26.COV2.S at low or high dose, single or two shots; roughly 5 received placebo; per-sample allocation not given. Samples were taken on day 63 after the first vaccine or placebo injection. A word on this clone: The antigen is unknown.

The source material was peripheral blood, sampled in a trial of Ad26.COV2.S vaccine versus placebo. The source of this sequence is a person between 18 and 60 years old who received the Ad26.COV2.S COVID-19 vaccine or a placebo. The chain combines TRBV7-8 with TRBJ1-1; no clear D gene. The CDR3 DNA follows: TGTGCCAGCAGCTTAGTTAGGGCCCCTAGCACTGAAGCTTTCTTT. Its translation is CASSLVRAPSTEAFF.